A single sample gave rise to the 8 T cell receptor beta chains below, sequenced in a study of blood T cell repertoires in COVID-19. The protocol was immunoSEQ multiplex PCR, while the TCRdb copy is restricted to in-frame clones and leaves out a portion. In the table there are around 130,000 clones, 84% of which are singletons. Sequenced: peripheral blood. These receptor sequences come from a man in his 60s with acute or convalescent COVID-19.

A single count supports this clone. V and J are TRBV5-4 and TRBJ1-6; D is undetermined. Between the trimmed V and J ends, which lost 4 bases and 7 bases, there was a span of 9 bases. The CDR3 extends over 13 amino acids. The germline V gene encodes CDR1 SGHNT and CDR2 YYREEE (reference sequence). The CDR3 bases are TGTGCCAGCAGCCGGGGTCCGAATTCACCCCTCCACTTT. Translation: CASSRGPNSPLHF.

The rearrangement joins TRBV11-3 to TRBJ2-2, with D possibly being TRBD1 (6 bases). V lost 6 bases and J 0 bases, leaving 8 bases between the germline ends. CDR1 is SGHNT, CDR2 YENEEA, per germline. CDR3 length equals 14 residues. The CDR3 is CASSRDTNTGELFF. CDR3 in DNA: TGTGCCAGCAGTAGGGACACGAACACCGGGGAGCTGTTTTTT.

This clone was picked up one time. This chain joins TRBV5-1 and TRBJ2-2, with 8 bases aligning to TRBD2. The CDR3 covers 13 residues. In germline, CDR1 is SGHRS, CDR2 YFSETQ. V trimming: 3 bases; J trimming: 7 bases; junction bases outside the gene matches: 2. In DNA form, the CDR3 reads TGCGCCAGCAGCTCCGGGACTAGCGGGGAGCTGTTTTTT. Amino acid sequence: CASSSGTSGELFF.

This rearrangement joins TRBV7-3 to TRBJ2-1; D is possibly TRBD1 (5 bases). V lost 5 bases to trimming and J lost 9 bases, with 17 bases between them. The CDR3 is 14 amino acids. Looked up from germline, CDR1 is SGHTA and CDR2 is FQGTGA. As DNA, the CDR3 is TGTGCCAGCAGCCCCGGCCGGCAGGGCGGTGAGCAGTTCTTC. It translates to CASSPGRQGGEQFF.

As DNA, the CDR3 is TGTGCCAGCAGTTACGGGGGGGGCGCCTATGGCTACACCTTC. This sequence encodes CASSYGGGAYGYTF. The J gene is TRBJ1-2, the V gene TRBV6-5; D may be TRBD1 (6 bases). V was trimmed by 2 bases and J by 4 bases, leaving 11 bases between them. In germline, CDR1 is MNHEY, CDR2 SVGAGI. This CDR3 has 14 amino acids.

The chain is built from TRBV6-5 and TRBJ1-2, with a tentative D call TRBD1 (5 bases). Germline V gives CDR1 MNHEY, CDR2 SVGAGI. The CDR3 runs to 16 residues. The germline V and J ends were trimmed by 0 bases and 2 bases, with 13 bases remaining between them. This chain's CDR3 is CASSYSVPGSNYGYTF. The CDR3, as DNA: TGTGCCAGCAGTTACTCTGTGCCAGGGTCAAACTATGGCTACACCTTC.

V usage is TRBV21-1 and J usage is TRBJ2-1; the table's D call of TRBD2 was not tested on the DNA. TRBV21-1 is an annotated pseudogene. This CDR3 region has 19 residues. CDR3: CASSKAKGLRLAGSDEQFF. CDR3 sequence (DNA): TGTGCCAGCAGCAAAGCGAAGGGGTTAAGACTAGCGGGGAGCGATGAGCAGTTCTTC.

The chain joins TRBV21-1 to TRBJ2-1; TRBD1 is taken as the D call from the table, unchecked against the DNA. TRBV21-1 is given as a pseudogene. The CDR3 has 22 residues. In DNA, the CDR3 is TGTGCCAGCAGCCCTCGGGTGGGGACAGAAGAGAAAGCGGTCACCTCCTACAATGAGCAGTTCTTC. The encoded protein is CASSPRVGTEEKAVTSYNEQFF.